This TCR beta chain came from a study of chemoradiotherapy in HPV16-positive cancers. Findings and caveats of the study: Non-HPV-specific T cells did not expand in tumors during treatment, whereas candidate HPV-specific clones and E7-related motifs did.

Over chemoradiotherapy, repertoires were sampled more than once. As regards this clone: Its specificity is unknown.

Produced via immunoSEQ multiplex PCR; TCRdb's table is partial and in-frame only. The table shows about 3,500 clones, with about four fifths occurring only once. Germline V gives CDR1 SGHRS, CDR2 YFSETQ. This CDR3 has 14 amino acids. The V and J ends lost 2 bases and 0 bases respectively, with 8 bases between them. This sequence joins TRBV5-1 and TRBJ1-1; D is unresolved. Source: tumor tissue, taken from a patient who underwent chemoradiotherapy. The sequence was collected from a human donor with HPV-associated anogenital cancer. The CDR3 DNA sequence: TGCGCCAGCAGCTTAGGACTGTTGAACACTGAAGCTTTCTTT. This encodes CASSLGLLNTEAFF.